This TCR beta chain was identified during a study of early T cells in non-severe SARS-CoV-2 infection. Study details: Sequencing was performed on bulk RNA from unsorted whole blood, leaving chains unpaired.

Study-wide results and caveats: In VDJdb matching, anti-spike CD8 responses were favored while private and CD4 specificities went missing.

This clonotype was recorded at least ten times. What it recognizes is unknown. Individual cDNA molecules received unique molecular identifiers during library preparation. TCRdb re-called the 5' RACE reads through MiXCR, storing one row per CDR3 protein. Of some 50,000 distinct CDR3 sequences listed, less than 9.5% are singletons. Specimen: whole blood. The sequence was obtained from an adult who was a healthcare worker with PCR-confirmed SARS-CoV-2 infection or an uninfected control (not recorded which).

The CDR3 nucleotides are TGCGCCAGCAACCGGGACAGGGAGGATACGCAGTATTTT. It translates to CASNRDREDTQYF. The V and J genes are TRBV10-1 and TRBJ2-3, with 9 nucleotides matching TRBD1. CDR3 length equals 13 residues. J gave up 6 bases and V 7 bases, and 5 bases lay outside the gene matches. Germline values: CDR1 WNHNN, CDR2 SYGVQD (reference sequence).